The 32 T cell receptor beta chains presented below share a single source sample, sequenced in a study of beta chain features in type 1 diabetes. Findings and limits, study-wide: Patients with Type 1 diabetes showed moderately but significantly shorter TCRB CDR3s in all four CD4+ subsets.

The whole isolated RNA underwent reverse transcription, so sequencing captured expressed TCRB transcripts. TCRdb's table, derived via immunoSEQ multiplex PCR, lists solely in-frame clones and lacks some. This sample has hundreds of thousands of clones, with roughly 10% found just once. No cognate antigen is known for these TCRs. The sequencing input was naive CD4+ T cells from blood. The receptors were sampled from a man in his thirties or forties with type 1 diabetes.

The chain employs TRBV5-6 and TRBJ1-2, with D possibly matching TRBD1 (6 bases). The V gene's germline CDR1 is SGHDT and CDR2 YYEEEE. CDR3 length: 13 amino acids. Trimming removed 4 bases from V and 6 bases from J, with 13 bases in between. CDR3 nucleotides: TGTGCCAGCAGCCAACAGGGTATTGATGGCTACACCTTC. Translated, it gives CASSQQGIDGYTF.

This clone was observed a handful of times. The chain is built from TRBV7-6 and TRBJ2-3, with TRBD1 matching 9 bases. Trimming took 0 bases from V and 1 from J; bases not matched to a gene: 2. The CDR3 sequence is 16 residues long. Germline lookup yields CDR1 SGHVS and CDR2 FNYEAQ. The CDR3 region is CASSLARDRGTDTQYF. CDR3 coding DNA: TGTGCCAGCAGCTTAGCCCGGGACAGGGGCACAGATACGCAGTATTTT.

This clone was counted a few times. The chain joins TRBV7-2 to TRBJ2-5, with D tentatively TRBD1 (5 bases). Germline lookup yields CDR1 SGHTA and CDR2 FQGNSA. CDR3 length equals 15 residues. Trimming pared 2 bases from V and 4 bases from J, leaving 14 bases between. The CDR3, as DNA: TGTGCCAGCAGCTTATGGGCAGGGAAGGCAGAGACCCAGTACTTC. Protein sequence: CASSLWAGKAETQYF. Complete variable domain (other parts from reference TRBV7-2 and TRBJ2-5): GAGVSQSPSNKVTEKGKDVELRCDPISGHTALYWYRQSLGQGLEFLIYFQGNSAPDKSGLPSDRFSAERTGGSVSTLTIQRTQQEDSAVYLCASSLWAGKAETQYFGPGTRLLVL.

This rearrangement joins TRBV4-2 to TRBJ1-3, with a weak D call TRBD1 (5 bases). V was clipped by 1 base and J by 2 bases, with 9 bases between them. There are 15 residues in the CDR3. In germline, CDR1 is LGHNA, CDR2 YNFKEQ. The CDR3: CASSQAEGAGNTIYF. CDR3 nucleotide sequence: TGTGCCAGCAGCCAAGCTGAAGGGGCTGGAAACACCATATATTTT.

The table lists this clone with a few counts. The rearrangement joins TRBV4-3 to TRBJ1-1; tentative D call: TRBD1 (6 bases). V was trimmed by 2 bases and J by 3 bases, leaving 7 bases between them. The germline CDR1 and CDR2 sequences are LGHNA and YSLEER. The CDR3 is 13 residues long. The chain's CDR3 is CASSQSGDTEAFF. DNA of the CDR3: TGCGCCAGCAGCCAATCAGGGGACACTGAAGCTTTCTTT.

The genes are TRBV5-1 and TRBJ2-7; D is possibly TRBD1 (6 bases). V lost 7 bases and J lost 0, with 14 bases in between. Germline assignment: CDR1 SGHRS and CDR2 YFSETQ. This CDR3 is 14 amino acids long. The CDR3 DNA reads TGCGCCAGCGGGCGTCAGGGGAGCTCCTACGAGCAGTACTTC. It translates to CASGRQGSSYEQYF.

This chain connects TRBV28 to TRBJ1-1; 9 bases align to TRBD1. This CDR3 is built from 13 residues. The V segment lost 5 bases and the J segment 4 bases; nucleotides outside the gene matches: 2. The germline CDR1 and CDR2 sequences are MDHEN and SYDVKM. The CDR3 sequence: CASSMGQGTEAFF. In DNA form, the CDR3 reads TGTGCCAGCAGTATGGGACAGGGCACTGAAGCTTTCTTT.

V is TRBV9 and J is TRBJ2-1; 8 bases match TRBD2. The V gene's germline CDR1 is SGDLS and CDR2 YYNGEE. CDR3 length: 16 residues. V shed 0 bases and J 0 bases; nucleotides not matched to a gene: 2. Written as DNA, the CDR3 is TGTGCCAGCAGCGTAGGCGGGGGGATCTCCTACAATGAGCAGTTCTTC. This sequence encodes CASSVGGGISYNEQFF.

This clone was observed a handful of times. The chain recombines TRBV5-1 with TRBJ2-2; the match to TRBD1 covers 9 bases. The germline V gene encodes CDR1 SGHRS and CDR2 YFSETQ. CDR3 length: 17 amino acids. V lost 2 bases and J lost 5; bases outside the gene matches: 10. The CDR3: CASSFYLGTGSTGELFF. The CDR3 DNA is TGCGCCAGCAGCTTCTATCTCGGGACAGGGTCTACCGGGGAGCTGTTTTTT.

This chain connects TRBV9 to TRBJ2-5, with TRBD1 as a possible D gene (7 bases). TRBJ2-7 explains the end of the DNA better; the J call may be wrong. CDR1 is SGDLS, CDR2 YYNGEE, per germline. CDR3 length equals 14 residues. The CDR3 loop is CASSTGQAGSEQYF. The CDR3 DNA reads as TGTGCCAGCAGCACAGGACAGGCGGGGTCCGAGCAGTACTTC.

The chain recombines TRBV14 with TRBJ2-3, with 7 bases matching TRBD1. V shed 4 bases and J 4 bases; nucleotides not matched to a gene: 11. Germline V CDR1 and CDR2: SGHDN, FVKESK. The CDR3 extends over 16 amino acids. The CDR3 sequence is CASSPTRAGGADTQYF. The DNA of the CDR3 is TGTGCCAGCAGCCCGACGAGGGCAGGGGGTGCAGATACGCAGTATTTT.

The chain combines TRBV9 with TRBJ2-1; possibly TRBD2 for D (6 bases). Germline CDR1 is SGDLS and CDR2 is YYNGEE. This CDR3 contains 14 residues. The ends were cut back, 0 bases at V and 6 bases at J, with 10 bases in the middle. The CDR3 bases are TGTGCCAGCAGCGTAGGGGCGGGGTTCAATGAGCAGTTCTTC. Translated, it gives CASSVGAGFNEQFF.

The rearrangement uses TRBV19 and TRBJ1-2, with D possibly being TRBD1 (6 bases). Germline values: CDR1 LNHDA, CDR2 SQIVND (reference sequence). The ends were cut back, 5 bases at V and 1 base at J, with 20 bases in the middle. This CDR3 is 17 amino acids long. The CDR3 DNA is TGTGCCAGTAGTGGACCCGGGACAATCTCTTTTAACTATGGCTACACCTTC. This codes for CASSGPGTISFNYGYTF.

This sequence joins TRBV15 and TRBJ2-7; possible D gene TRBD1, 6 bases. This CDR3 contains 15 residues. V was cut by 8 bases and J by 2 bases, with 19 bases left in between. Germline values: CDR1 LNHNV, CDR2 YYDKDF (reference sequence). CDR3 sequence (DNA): TGTGCCACCGCGACTACCGGGACACCCACCTACGAGCAGTACTTC. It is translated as CATATTGTPTYEQYF.

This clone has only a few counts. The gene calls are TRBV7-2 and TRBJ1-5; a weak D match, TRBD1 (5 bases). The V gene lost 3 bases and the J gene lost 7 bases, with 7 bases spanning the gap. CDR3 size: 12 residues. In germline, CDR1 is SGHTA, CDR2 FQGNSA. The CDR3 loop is CASSFQGQPQHF. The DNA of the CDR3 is TGTGCCAGCAGCTTCCAGGGACAGCCCCAGCATTTT.

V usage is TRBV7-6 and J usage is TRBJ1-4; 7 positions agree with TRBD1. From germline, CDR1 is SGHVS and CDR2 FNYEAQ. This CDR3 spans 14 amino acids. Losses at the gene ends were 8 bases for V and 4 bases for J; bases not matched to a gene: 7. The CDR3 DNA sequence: TGTGCCAGCTCTGTCGGGACAGTTAATGAAAAACTGTTTTTT. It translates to CASSVGTVNEKLFF.

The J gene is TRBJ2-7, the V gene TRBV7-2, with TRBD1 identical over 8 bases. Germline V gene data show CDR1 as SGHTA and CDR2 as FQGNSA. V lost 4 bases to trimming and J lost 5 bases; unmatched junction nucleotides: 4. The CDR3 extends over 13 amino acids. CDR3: CASSSQGADEQYF. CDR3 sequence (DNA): TGTGCCAGCAGCTCTCAGGGGGCCGACGAGCAGTACTTC.

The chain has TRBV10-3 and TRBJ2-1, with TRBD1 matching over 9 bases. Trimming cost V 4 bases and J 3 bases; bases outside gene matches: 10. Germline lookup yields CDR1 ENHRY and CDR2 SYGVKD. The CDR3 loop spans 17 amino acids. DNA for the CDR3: TGTGCCATCAGTGCCAATTCGGGGACAGGGATCTACAATGAGCAGTTCTTC. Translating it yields CAISANSGTGIYNEQFF.

DNA for the CDR3: TGTGCCAGCAGCCCTCCGGGACGGAGGGGATACGAGCAGTACTTC. The encoded protein is CASSPPGRRGYEQYF. This chain uses TRBV2 with TRBJ2-7; perhaps TRBD2 as D (6 bases). The germline gives CDR1 SNHLY, CDR2 FYNNEI. The CDR3 has 15 residues. V was pared by 6 bases and J by 4 bases, with 19 bases between.

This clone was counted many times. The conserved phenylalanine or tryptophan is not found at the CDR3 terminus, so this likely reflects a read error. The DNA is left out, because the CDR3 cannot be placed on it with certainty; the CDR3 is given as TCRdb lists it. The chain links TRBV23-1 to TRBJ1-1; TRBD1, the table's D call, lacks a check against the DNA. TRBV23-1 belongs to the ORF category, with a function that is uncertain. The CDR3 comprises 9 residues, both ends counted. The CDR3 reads CATKTAQVR.

This CDR3 reads CASSATSYNEQFF. CDR3 coding DNA: TGTGCCAGCAGTGCAACTTCATACAATGAGCAGTTCTTC. The genes are TRBV2 and TRBJ2-1, with D unresolved. The CDR3 runs to 13 residues. Per germline, CDR1 SNHLY and CDR2 FYNNEI. V lost 4 bases to trimming and J lost 4 bases, with 8 bases between them.

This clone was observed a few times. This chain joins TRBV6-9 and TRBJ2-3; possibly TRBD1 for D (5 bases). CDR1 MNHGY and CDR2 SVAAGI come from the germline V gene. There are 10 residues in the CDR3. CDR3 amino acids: CFLGVDTQYF. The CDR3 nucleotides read TGTTTTTTAGGGGTAGATACGCAGTATTTT.

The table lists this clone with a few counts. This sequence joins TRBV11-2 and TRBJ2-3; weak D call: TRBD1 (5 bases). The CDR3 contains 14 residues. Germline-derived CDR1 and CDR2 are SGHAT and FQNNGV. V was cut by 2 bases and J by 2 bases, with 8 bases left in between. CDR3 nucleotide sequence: TGTGCCAGCAGCTTAAGGGGAAACACAGATACGCAGTATTTT. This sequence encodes CASSLRGNTDTQYF.

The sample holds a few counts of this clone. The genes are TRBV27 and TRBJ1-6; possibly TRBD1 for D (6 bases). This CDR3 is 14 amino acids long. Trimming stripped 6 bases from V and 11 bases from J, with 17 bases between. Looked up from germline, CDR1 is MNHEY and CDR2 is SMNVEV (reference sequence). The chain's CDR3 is CASRTDSTLAPLHF. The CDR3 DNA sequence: TGTGCCAGCAGGACGGACAGTACTCTGGCACCCCTCCACTTT.

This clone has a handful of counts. The DNA of the CDR3 is TGCGCCAGCAGCCAAGATCCCTTCGGGGAGCTGTTTTTT. Its protein product is CASSQDPFGELFF. The V and J genes are TRBV4-3 and TRBJ2-2; D gene unclear. This CDR3 comprises 13 residues. The germline CDR1 and CDR2 sequences are LGHNA and YSLEER. V gave up 0 bases and J gave up 7 bases, with 6 bases separating them.

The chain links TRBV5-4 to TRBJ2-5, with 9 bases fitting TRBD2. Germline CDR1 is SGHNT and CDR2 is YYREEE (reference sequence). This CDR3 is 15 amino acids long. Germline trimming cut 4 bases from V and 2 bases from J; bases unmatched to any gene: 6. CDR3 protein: CASSLASGDQETQYF. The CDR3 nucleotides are TGTGCCAGCAGCCTGGCTAGCGGGGATCAAGAGACCCAGTACTTC.

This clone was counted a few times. CDR3 nucleotide sequence: TGTGCCAGCCTCTCAACGGGGAAAGCTTTCTTT. Protein product: CASLSTGKAFF. The chain couples TRBV6-1 to TRBJ1-1; no firm D call. There are 11 residues in the CDR3. From germline, CDR1 is MNHNS and CDR2 SASEGT. V was clipped by 8 bases and J by 9 bases, with 13 bases between them.

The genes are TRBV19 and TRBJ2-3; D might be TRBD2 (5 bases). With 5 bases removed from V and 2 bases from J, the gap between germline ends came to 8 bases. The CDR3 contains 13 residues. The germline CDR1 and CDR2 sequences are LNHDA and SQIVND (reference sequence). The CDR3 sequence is CASSDYSTDTQYF. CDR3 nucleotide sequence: TGTGCCAGTAGTGACTACTCCACAGATACGCAGTATTTT.

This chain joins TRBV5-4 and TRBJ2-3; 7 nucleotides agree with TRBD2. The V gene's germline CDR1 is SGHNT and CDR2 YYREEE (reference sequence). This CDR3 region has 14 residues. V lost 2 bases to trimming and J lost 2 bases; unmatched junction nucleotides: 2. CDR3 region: CASSFGGSTDTQYF. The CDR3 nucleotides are TGTGCCAGCAGCTTCGGGGGGTCCACAGATACGCAGTATTTT. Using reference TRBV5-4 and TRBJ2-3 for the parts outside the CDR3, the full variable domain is ETGVTQSPTHLIKTRGQQVTLRCSSQSGHNTVSWYQQALGQGPQFIFQYYREEENGRGNFPPRFSGLQFPNYSSELNVNALELDDSALYLCASSFGGSTDTQYFGPGTRLTVL.

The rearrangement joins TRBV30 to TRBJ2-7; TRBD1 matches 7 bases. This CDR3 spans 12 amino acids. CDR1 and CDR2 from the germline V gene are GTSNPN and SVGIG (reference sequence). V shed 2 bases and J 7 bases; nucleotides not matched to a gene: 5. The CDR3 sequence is CAWSRQGWEQYF. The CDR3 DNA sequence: TGTGCCTGGAGTAGACAGGGTTGGGAGCAGTACTTC.

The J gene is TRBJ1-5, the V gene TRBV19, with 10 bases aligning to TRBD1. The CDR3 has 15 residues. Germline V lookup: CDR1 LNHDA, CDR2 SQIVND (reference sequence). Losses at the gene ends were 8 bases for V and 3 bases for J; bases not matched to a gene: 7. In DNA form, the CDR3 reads TGTGCCAGTCAAACGGGACAGGGGAACAATCAGCCCCAGCATTTT. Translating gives CASQTGQGNNQPQHF.

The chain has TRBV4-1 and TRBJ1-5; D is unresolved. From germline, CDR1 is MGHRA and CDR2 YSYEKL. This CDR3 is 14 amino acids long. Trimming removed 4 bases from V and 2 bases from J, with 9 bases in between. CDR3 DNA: TGCGCCAGCAGCCGGTCGCAGGGCAATCAGCCCCAGCATTTT. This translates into CASSRSQGNQPQHF.